Each of the 15 T cell receptor beta chains below was sequenced from the same sample in a study of T cells in women clearing cervical HPV infection. Libraries were prepared by immunoSEQ multiplex PCR; TCRdb keeps only in-frame clonotypes and omits some of them. This sample's clone table lists under 30,000 clones. Input material: blood buffy coat. These receptors were obtained from a woman between 18 and 69 years old with a cervical HPV16 infection that either progressed to CIN3+ or cleared (not recorded which).

This chain's CDR3 is CASREGQELTNYGYTF. CDR3 bases read: TGTGCCAGCAGGGAGGGACAGGAGTTAACTAACTATGGC. V usage is TRBV5-4 and J usage is TRBJ1-2, with 8 nucleotides matching TRBD1. Coverage ceases 3 residues before the CDR3 finishes, and the germline J gene fills in the end. This CDR3 spans 16 amino acids. Germline V gene sequence: CDR1 SGHNT, CDR2 YYREEE (reference sequence). V was pared by 5 bases and J by 0 bases, with 9 bases of the junction left unmatched.

As for this clone: The read terminates 3 residues ahead of where the CDR3 ends, so the germline J gene completes it. The genes are TRBV5-1 and TRBJ2-5; 8 nucleotides match TRBD1. The germline V gene encodes CDR1 SGHRS and CDR2 YFSETQ. Losses at the gene ends were 4 bases for V and 4 bases for J; bases not matched to a gene: 12. The CDR3 length is 16 residues. The CDR3 is CASSTRTGRGGETQYF. The CDR3 bases that were read are TGCGCCAGCAGCACGAGGACAGGGAGAGGCGGAGAGACC. The whole variable domain, remainder taken from reference TRBV5-1 and TRBJ2-5, is KAGVTQTPRYLIKTRGQQVTLSCSPISGHRSVSWYQQTPGQGLQFLFEYFSETQRNKGNFPGRFSGRQFSNSRSEMNVSTLELGDSALYLCASSTRTGRGGETQYFGPGTRLLVL.

For this clone: Sequencing ends 3 residues short of the CDR3 end; the germline J gene provides the rest. The rearrangement joins TRBV19 to TRBJ2-1; D is ambiguous. The CDR3 sequence is 12 residues long. CDR1 and CDR2 (germline): LNHDA, SQIVND (reference sequence). The V gene lost 1 base and the J gene lost 6 bases, with 4 bases spanning the gap. The CDR3 here is CASSIAGNEQFF. Incomplete CDR3 DNA: TGTGCCAGTAGTATAGCGGGCAATGAG. Full variable domain (remainder filled in from reference TRBV19 and TRBJ2-1): DGGITQSPKYLFRKEGQNVTLSCEQNLNHDAMYWYRQDPGQGLRLIYYSQIVNDFQKGDIAEGYSVSREKKESFPLTVTSAQKNPTAFYLCASSIAGNEQFFGPGTRLTVL.

Details on this clone: The read comes to an end 3 residues before the CDR3 does, leaving the germline J gene to fill in the end. The rearrangement links TRBV5-1 to TRBJ1-3; no clear D. The length of the CDR3 is 15 residues. The germline V and J ends were trimmed by 0 bases and 3 bases, with 10 bases remaining between them. Germline loops: CDR1 SGHRS, CDR2 YFSETQ. CDR3 protein: CASSLGSGIGNTIYF. CDR3 DNA, as far as it was read: TGCGCCAGCAGCTTGGGGTCAGGAATTGGAAACACC.

Comment on this clone: The read halts 3 residues ahead of the CDR3 end, with the missing end drawn from the germline J gene. The chain carries TRBV30 and TRBJ2-1, with D perhaps matching TRBD2 (6 bases). The V gene lost 4 bases and the J gene lost 0 bases, with 7 bases spanning the gap. CDR1 and CDR2 from the germline V gene are GTSNPN and SVGIG (reference sequence). The CDR3 is 13 amino acids. The CDR3 DNA, read in part, is TGTGCCTGGACGGGGGTCTCCTACAATGAG. Its protein is CAWTGVSYNE. From start to end, the CDR3 is CAWTGVSYNEQFF.

Regarding this clone: Read sequence stops 3 residues before the CDR3 end, and the germline J gene provides the missing end. The chain couples TRBV19 to TRBJ1-1, with D maybe TRBD1 (5 bases). The CDR3 length is 14 residues. Germline V gene sequence: CDR1 LNHDA, CDR2 SQIVND (reference sequence). Trimming cost V 1 base and J 5 bases, with 11 bases left between them. Here the CDR3 reads CASSIVGGRTEAFF. The sequenced part of the CDR3 DNA is TGTGCCAGTAGTATAGTCGGGGGTAGAACTGAA.

In regard to this clone: The read terminates 3 residues before the CDR3 end, so the remaining end is supplied by the germline J gene. The chain uses TRBV11-3 and TRBJ2-2, with a tentative D call TRBD1 (6 bases). The CDR3 runs 15 residues. Trimming shortened V by 2 bases and J by 1 base, and 8 bases separated the two germline ends. Germline V gene lookup returns CDR1 SGHNT and CDR2 YENEEA. The CDR3 region is CASSLQGGNTGELFF. CDR3 DNA, as far as it was read: TGTGCCAGCAGCTTACAAGGGGGGAACACCGGGGAG.

As concerns this clone: The CDR3 end lies 3 residues beyond the end of the read and is filled in from the germline J gene. The rearrangement uses TRBV20-1 and TRBJ2-7; 10 bases are a match to TRBD1. Germline trimming cut 6 bases from V and 3 bases from J; bases unmatched to any gene: 5. This CDR3 comprises 13 residues. Germline CDR1 reads DFQATT; CDR2 reads SNEGSKA (reference sequence). The DNA read from the CDR3 is TGCAGTGCCGAGACAGGGGGCAGCTACGAG. This codes for CSAETGGSYE. The whole CDR3 protein is CSAETGGSYEQYF.

The CDR3 region is CASSPSAGRVYTEAFF. The sequenced part of the CDR3 DNA is TGTGCCAGCAGCCCCTCGGCGGGCAGAGTTTACACTGAA. The chain employs TRBV7-8 and TRBJ1-1; D uncertain. The read comes to an end 3 residues before the CDR3 does, leaving the germline J gene to fill in the end. With 5 bases removed from V and 3 bases from J, the gap between germline ends came to 19 bases. Germline lookup yields CDR1 SGHVS and CDR2 FQNEAQ. This CDR3 region has 16 residues.

CDR3 region: CASSTHGRGNEQFF. The DNA read from the CDR3 is TGTGCCAGCAGCACACACGGGCGGGGCAATGAG. The chain recombines TRBV7-2 with TRBJ2-1; perhaps TRBD2 as D (6 bases). The read falls 3 residues short of the CDR3 end, and the missing part is taken from the germline J gene. Germline CDR1 is SGHTA and CDR2 is FQGNSA. The CDR3 consists of 14 residues. The V end was cut by 5 bases, the J end by 6 bases, with 14 bases between.

On this clone itself: Read coverage stops 3 residues before the CDR3 terminus; the germline J gene supplies the remainder. The V call is TRBV2, the J call TRBJ2-2, with a tentative D call TRBD2 (7 bases). V gave up 4 bases and J gave up 5 bases, with 14 bases separating them. Per the germline V gene, CDR1 is SNHLY and CDR2 is FYNNEI. The CDR3 loop spans 15 amino acids. The CDR3 loop is CASSGGGRGTGELFF. The sequenced CDR3 bases are TGTGCCAGCAGTGGCGGGGGCCGAGGAACCGGGGAG.

Comment on this clone: Read coverage stops 3 residues before the CDR3 terminus; the germline J gene supplies the remainder. The genes are TRBV19 and TRBJ1-4; 9 nucleotides line up with TRBD1. The CDR3 is made up of 13 amino acids. Germline assignment: CDR1 LNHDA and CDR2 SQIVND (reference sequence). With V trimmed by 7 bases and J by 7 bases, 4 bases remained unmatched. CDR3 protein: CASKGTGIEKLFF. Incomplete CDR3 DNA: TGTGCCAGTAAGGGGACAGGGATTGAAAAA.

Worth noting for this clone: Relative to the germline gene, one junction end is altered; a read error may explain this. The sequence runs out 3 residues before the end of the CDR3; the remainder is reconstructed from the germline J gene. The chain carries TRBV6-2 or TRBV6-3 and TRBJ2-7; a weak D match, TRBD1 (5 bases). The CDR3 runs 14 residues. Germline CDR1 and CDR2: MNHEY and SVGEGT. The covered CDR3 bases are TGTACCAGCAGTCTTGGCGGCAGGGCCTACGAG. It encodes CTSSLGGRAYE. The CDR3 in its entirety is CTSSLGGRAYEQYF.

The sequenced CDR3 bases are TGTGCCAGCAGTTATGCGGGAGGACCAAACACCGGGGAG. This gives the protein CASSYAGGPNTGE. From start to end, the CDR3 is CASSYAGGPNTGELFF. This sequence joins TRBV2 and TRBJ2-2; TRBD2 matches 8 bases. The sequenced fragment ends 3 residues before the CDR3 boundary, so the rest is inferred from the germline J gene. The CDR3 has 16 residues. J lost 2 bases, V lost 5 bases, and 7 bases had no gene match. CDR1 is SNHLY and CDR2 is FYNNEI in the germline V gene.

In the case of this clone: The missing CDR3 end, 3 residues past where the read stops, is filled in from the germline J gene. The chain links TRBV19 to TRBJ2-1; 10 nucleotides match TRBD2. Per germline, CDR1 LNHDA and CDR2 SQIVND (reference sequence). This CDR3 contains 16 residues. The V gene end was trimmed by 7 bases and the J gene end by 8 bases; junction bases not matched to a gene: 14. This CDR3 is CASTPTLAGAIDEQFF. CDR3 DNA, as far as it was read: TGTGCCAGTACCCCCACCCTAGCGGGGGCGATTGATGAG. Full variable domain (missing parts from reference TRBV19 and TRBJ2-1): DGGITQSPKYLFRKEGQNVTLSCEQNLNHDAMYWYRQDPGQGLRLIYYSQIVNDFQKGDIAEGYSVSREKKESFPLTVTSAQKNPTAFYLCASTPTLAGAIDEQFFGPGTRLTVL.